The 20 T cell receptor beta chains given below trace back to one sample, sequenced in a study of cytomegalovirus exposure and HLA in healthy donors. Both 60 Vbeta primers and 13 Jbeta primers went into the PCR. The repertoire was sequenced with immunoSEQ multiplex PCR; TCRdb's copy has only in-frame clones and lacks some. The profile covers some 65,000 clones, with 78% appearing a single time and 2.5% to 3.5% taken by the ten largest. Sequencing was carried out using PBMCs. These receptors came from a girl under 18 in good health and CMV-seropositive.

This sequence joins TRBV5-1 and TRBJ1-2; tentatively, D is TRBD1 (6 bases). Germline V CDR1 and CDR2: SGHRS, YFSETQ. This CDR3 has 14 amino acids. V was trimmed by 0 bases and J by 8 bases, leaving 14 bases between them. This chain's CDR3 is CASSLEGVWGGYTF. CDR3 bases: TGCGCCAGCAGCTTGGAGGGGGTTTGGGGCGGCTACACCTTC.

J is TRBJ1-5 and V is TRBV7-8; the D gene is possibly TRBD1 (5 bases). CDR3 length equals 13 residues. Trimming pared 5 bases from V and 4 bases from J, leaving 9 bases between. Germline V gene lookup returns CDR1 SGHVS and CDR2 FQNEAQ. This chain's CDR3 is CASSPGGNQPQHF. The CDR3 nucleotides read TGTGCCAGCAGCCCCGGGGGGAATCAGCCCCAGCATTTT.

This chain uses TRBV29-1 with TRBJ1-1, with 8 positions matching TRBD1. CDR1 and CDR2 from the germline V gene are SQVTM and ANQGSEA. V was clipped by 7 bases and J by 6 bases; unmatched bases: 7. The CDR3 sequence is 12 residues long. The CDR3 region has the DNA TGCAGCGCCCAAGACAGGGGCTCTGAAGCTTTCTTT. Its translation: CSAQDRGSEAFF.

The chain couples TRBV5-4 to TRBJ2-3, with TRBD2 identical over 10 bases. The germline gives CDR1 SGHNT, CDR2 YYREEE (reference sequence). CDR3 length: 17 amino acids. Germline trimming cut 0 bases from V and 2 bases from J; bases unmatched to any gene: 6. In DNA form, the CDR3 reads TGTGCCAGCAGCTTGGCGCTAGCGGGAGCCTACACAGATACGCAGTATTTT. It codes for CASSLALAGAYTDTQYF.

The chain is built from TRBV30 and TRBJ1-2; D unresolved. The CDR3 sequence is 11 residues long. Germline-derived CDR1 and CDR2 are GTSNPN and SVGIG (reference sequence). V lost 2 bases and J lost 7, with 8 bases in between. CDR3 residues: CAWSRVSGYTF. CDR3 DNA: TGTGCCTGGAGTAGAGTTAGTGGCTACACCTTC. The full variable domain, its missing parts supplied by reference TRBV30 and TRBJ1-2, is SQTIHQWPATLVQPVGSPLSLECTVEGTSNPNLYWYRQAAGRGLQLLFYSVGIGQISSEVPQNLSASRPQDRQFILSSKKLLLSDSGFYLCAWSRVSGYTFGSGTRLTVV.

The rearrangement uses TRBV10-1 and TRBJ2-1; 9 positions agree with TRBD2. Trimming at V came to 4 bases and at J to 0 bases, leaving 13 bases not matched to a gene. The CDR3 sequence is 19 residues long. Looked up from germline, CDR1 is WNHNN and CDR2 is SYGVQD (reference sequence). The CDR3 region has the DNA TGCGCCAGCAGTGCAAACGTAGCGGGAGCTCCCCGCTCCTACAATGAGCAGTTCTTC. Protein product: CASSANVAGAPRSYNEQFF.

The chain combines TRBV5-1 with TRBJ2-5, with 9 positions matching TRBD1. The CDR3 is made up of 15 amino acids. Trimming took 7 bases from V and 5 from J; bases not matched to a gene: 12. Germline V gene sequence: CDR1 SGHRS, CDR2 YFSETQ. The CDR3 DNA reads as TGCGCCAGCCGAATCGCGGGACAGGGTATTGAGACCCAGTACTTC. Residues: CASRIAGQGIETQYF.

The rearrangement joins TRBV7-2 to TRBJ2-3; no definite D call. With 1 base removed from V and 6 bases from J, the gap between germline ends came to 14 bases. Germline V gives CDR1 SGHTA, CDR2 FQGNSA. The CDR3 is made up of 15 amino acids. CDR3 sequence (DNA): TGTGCCAGCAGCTTAGAGGCTAGATCCCTTGATACGCAGTATTTT. Residues: CASSLEARSLDTQYF.

The genes are TRBV30 and TRBJ2-1, with 9 bases lining up with TRBD1. Germline lookup yields CDR1 GTSNPN and CDR2 SVGIG (reference sequence). The junction had 11 bases not matched to a gene; V was cut back by 0 bases and J by 2 bases. The CDR3 is 18 residues long. The CDR3 spells CAWSVMRSTGGPYNEQFF. The CDR3 DNA sequence: TGTGCCTGGAGTGTAATGAGAAGTACAGGGGGCCCCTACAATGAGCAGTTCTTC. Supplemented by reference TRBV30 and TRBJ2-1, the full variable domain reads SQTIHQWPATLVQPVGSPLSLECTVEGTSNPNLYWYRQAAGRGLQLLFYSVGIGQISSEVPQNLSASRPQDRQFILSSKKLLLSDSGFYLCAWSVMRSTGGPYNEQFFGPGTRLTVL.

The CDR3 sequence: CASSMRTGWGGTEAFF. CDR3 DNA sequence: TGTGCCAGTAGTATGCGAACAGGGTGGGGGGGGACTGAAGCTTTCTTT. This chain connects TRBV19 to TRBJ1-1, with TRBD1 as a possible D gene (6 bases). This CDR3 has 16 amino acids. V gave up 3 bases and J gave up 5 bases, with 19 bases separating them. Germline CDR1 reads LNHDA; CDR2 reads SQIVND (reference sequence).

This sequence joins TRBV9 and TRBJ1-1, with D possibly matching TRBD1 (5 bases). Trimming removed 4 bases from V and 9 bases from J, with 13 bases in between. Germline-derived CDR1 and CDR2 are SGDLS and YYNGEE. This CDR3 spans 12 amino acids. The CDR3 DNA reads TGTGCCAGCAGCCGAAGGGAGGGGAAAGCTTTCTTT. Encoded protein: CASSRREGKAFF.

The chain links TRBV5-4 to TRBJ2-6; D possibly corresponds to TRBD1 (5 bases). This CDR3 contains 17 residues. Trimming took off 4 bases at V and 0 bases at J, with 14 bases between the two ends. The V gene's germline CDR1 is SGHNT and CDR2 YYREEE (reference sequence). The CDR3 loop reads CASSPRQPDSGANVLTF. CDR3 DNA sequence: TGTGCCAGCAGCCCCCGACAGCCTGACTCTGGGGCCAACGTCCTGACTTTC.

The chain links TRBV11-2 to TRBJ2-6, with a tentative D call TRBD1 (5 bases). This CDR3 comprises 17 residues. Between the trimmed V and J ends, which lost 5 bases and 1 base, there was a span of 15 bases. Germline values: CDR1 SGHAT, CDR2 FQNNGV. Here the CDR3 DNA reads TGTGCCAGCAGCCGTCGCAGGGATTCATCTGGGGCCAACGTCCTGACTTTC. This translates into CASSRRRDSSGANVLTF.

The rearrangement links TRBV19 to TRBJ1-1, with D perhaps TRBD1 (5 bases). Germline loops: CDR1 LNHDA, CDR2 SQIVND (reference sequence). This CDR3 is built from 12 residues. V shed 10 bases and J shed 2 bases, with 11 bases lying between them. CDR3 loop: CAIKDTNTEAFF. As DNA, the CDR3 is TGTGCCATCAAGGACACAAACACTGAAGCTTTCTTT.

This chain joins TRBV7-9 and TRBJ1-2, with D possibly matching TRBD1 (5 bases). Looked up from germline, CDR1 is SEHNR and CDR2 is FQNEAQ (reference sequence). V lost 5 bases and J 4 bases, leaving 14 bases between the germline ends. The CDR3 loop spans 14 amino acids. The CDR3, as DNA: TGTGCCAGCAGCCCCGACAGCCTTCGCTATGGCTACACCTTC. This codes for CASSPDSLRYGYTF. The full variable domain, rest sourced from reference TRBV7-9 and TRBJ1-2, is DTGVSQNPRHKITKRGQNVTFRCDPISEHNRLYWYRQTLGQGPEFLTYFQNEAQLEKSRLLSDRFSAERPKGSFSTLEIQRTEQGDSAMYLCASSPDSLRYGYTFGSGTRLTVV.

The chain uses TRBV12-1 and TRBJ2-4; the tabulated D call, TRBD2, remains unverified against the DNA. TRBV12-1 is marked as a pseudogene. The CDR3 consists of 19 residues. The CDR3 DNA reads as TGTGCCAGCAGCGCAGTAGAGGGACTAGCGGGGGGGCCTAAGCCGGTTCAGTACTTC. Protein sequence: CASSAVEGLAGGPKPVQYF.

This chain links TRBV2 with TRBJ1-5; D might be TRBD1 (6 bases). This CDR3 spans 21 amino acids. Trimming pared 8 bases from V and 4 bases from J, leaving 36 bases between. Germline V gene lookup returns CDR1 SNHLY and CDR2 FYNNEI. This chain's CDR3 is CASAPSIRTQSRGGGNQPQHF. For the CDR3, the DNA is TGTGCCAGCGCCCCTTCTATACGGACCCAATCCAGAGGGGGGGGGAATCAGCCCCAGCATTTT.

V gene TRBV2 combines with J gene TRBJ2-3; 9 nucleotides match TRBD2. Germline CDR1 and CDR2: SNHLY and FYNNEI. The CDR3 has 12 residues. Trimming at V came to 8 bases and at J to 14 bases, leaving 11 bases not matched to a gene. The CDR3 DNA follows: TGTGCCAGCGGTGCCCAGCGGGAGGTATGGTATTTT. Translation gives CASGAQREVWYF.

This clone was observed a single time. This chain joins TRBV28 and TRBJ2-2; 12 bases match TRBD1. With V trimmed by 6 bases and J by 5 bases, 7 bases remained unmatched. CDR1 is MDHEN and CDR2 is SYDVKM in the germline V gene. This CDR3 is 16 amino acids long. The DNA for the CDR3 is TGTGCCAGCAGGCTGCCGGGACAGGGGGCAACCGGGGAGCTGTTTTTT. It yields the protein CASRLPGQGATGELFF.

Only one count was recorded for this clone. The J gene is TRBJ2-7, the V gene TRBV5-1; D possibly corresponds to TRBD1 (8 bases). The CDR3 length is 14 residues. V shed 4 bases and J shed 2 bases, with 13 bases lying between them. The germline gives CDR1 SGHRS, CDR2 YFSETQ. CDR3 loop: CASSQTGGAYEQYF. CDR3 nucleotide sequence: TGCGCCAGCAGCCAAACAGGGGGGGCCTACGAGCAGTACTTC.